This T cell receptor (beta chain) stems from a study of spatial heterogeneity in lung cancer. The overall study: The donors comprised some 70 untreated early-stage non-small cell lung cancer patients.

The germline gives CDR1 SGHAT, CDR2 FQNNGV. Losses at the gene ends were 5 bases for V and 0 bases for J; bases not matched to a gene: 11. CDR3 size: 17 residues. Time point noted: blood at routine non-recurrence follow-up after resection. TCRdb re-called the 5' RACE reads with MiXCR, one entry per CDR3 protein. The data contain about 20,000 distinct CDR3 sequences, 9% to 10% of them seen just once; the ten biggest clones take up 35% to 40%. The source was PBMCs, collected at follow-up. This receptor was identified in a female donor with early-stage non-small cell lung cancer. This chain links TRBV11-2 with TRBJ2-7, with TRBD1 identical over 9 bases. The CDR3 reads CASSPTGDRVLSYEQYF. The CDR3 DNA sequence: TGTGCCAGCAGCCCTACTGGGGACAGGGTCCTCTCCTACGAGCAGTACTTC. The entire variable domain, with the rest obtained from reference TRBV11-2 and TRBJ2-7, is as follows: EAGVAQSPRYKIIEKRQSVAFWCNPISGHATLYWYQQILGQGPKLLIQFQNNGVVDDSQLPKDRFSAERLKGVDSTLKIQPAKLEDSAVYLCASSPTGDRVLSYEQYFGPGTRLTVT.